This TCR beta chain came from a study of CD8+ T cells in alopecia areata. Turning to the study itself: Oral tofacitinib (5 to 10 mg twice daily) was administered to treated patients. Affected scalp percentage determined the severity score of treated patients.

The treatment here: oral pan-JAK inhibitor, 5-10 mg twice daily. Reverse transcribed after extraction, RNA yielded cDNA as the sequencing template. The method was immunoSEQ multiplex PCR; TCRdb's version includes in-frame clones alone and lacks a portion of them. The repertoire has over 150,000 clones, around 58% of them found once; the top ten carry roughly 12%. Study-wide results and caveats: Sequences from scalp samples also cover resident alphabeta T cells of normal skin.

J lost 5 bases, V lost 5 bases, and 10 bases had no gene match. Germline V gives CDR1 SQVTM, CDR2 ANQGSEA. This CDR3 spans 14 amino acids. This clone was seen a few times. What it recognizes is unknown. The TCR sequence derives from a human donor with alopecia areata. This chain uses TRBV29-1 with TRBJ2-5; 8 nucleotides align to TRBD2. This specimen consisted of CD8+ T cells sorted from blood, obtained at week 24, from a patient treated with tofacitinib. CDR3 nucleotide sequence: TGCAGCGTTCTGAGCGGGGGATTCCCGGAGACCCAGTACTTC. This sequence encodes CSVLSGGFPETQYF. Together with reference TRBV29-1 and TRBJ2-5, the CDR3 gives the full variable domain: SAVISQKPSRDICQRGTSLTIQCQVDSQVTMMFWYRQQPGQSLTLIATANQGSEATYESGFVIDKFPISRPNLTFSTLTVSNMSPEDSSIYLCSVLSGGFPETQYFGPGTRLLVL.